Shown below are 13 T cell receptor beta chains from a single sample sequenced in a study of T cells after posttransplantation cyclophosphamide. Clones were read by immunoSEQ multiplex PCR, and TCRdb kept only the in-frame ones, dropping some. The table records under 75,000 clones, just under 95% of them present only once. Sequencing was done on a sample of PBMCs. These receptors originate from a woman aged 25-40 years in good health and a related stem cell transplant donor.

CDR3: CSVGRIGAKTEAFF. CDR3 bases: TGCAGCGTTGGTAGAATCGGGGCAAAAACTGAAGCTTTCTTT. This chain uses TRBV29-1 with TRBJ1-1, with a weak D call TRBD1 (5 bases). Germline V lookup: CDR1 SQVTM, CDR2 ANQGSEA. The CDR3 totals 14 residues. Trimming stripped 4 bases from V and 5 bases from J, with 17 bases between.

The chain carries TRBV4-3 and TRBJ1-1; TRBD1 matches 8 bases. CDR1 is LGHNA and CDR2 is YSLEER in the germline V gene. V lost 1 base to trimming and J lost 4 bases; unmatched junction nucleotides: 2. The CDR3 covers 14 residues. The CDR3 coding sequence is TGCGCCAGCAGCCAAGTCGACAGGGGCACTGAAGCTTTCTTT. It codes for CASSQVDRGTEAFF.

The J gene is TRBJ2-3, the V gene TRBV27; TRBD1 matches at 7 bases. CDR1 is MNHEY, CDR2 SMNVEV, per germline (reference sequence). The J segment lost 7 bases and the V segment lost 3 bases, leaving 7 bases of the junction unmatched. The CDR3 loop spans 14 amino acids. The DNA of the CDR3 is TGTGCCAGCAGTTTCAACCGGGACAGAAATACGCAGTATTTT. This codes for CASSFNRDRNTQYF.

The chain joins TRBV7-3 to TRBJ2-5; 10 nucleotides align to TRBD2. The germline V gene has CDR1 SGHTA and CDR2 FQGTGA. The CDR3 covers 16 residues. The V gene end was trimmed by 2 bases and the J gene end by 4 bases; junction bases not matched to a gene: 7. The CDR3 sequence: CASSLGPAGGGETQYF. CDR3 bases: TGTGCCAGCAGCTTAGGGCCAGCGGGGGGGGGAGAGACCCAGTACTTC.

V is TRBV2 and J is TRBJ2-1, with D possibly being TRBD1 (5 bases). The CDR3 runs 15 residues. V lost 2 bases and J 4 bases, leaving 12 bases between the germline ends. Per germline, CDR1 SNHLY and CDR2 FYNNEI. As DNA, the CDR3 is TGTGCCAGCAGTGAACGAGGTAGGGGTTACAATGAGCAGTTCTTC. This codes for CASSERGRGYNEQFF.

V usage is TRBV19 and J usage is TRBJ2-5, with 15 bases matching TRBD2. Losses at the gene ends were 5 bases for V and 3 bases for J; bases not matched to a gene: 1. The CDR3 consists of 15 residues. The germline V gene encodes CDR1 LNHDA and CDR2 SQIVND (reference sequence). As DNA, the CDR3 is TGTGCCAGTAGTTGGACTAGCGGGGGGGAAGAGACCCAGTACTTC. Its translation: CASSWTSGGEETQYF.

The CDR3 coding sequence is TGTGCCAGCAGTTTTGAGCTAGCGGGGAATGAGCAGTTCTTC. Translated, it gives CASSFELAGNEQFF. The V and J genes are TRBV27 and TRBJ2-1, with 9 bases lining up with TRBD2. The CDR3 totals 14 residues. V trimming: 3 bases; J trimming: 7 bases; junction bases outside the gene matches: 4. Germline assignment: CDR1 MNHEY and CDR2 SMNVEV (reference sequence).

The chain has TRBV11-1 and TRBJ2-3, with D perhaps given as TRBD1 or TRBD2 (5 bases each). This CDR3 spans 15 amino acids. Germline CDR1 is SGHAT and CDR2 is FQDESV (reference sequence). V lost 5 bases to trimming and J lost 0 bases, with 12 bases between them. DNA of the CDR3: TGTGCCAGCAGCCCGGGACCCTATAGCACAGATACGCAGTATTTT. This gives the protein CASSPGPYSTDTQYF.

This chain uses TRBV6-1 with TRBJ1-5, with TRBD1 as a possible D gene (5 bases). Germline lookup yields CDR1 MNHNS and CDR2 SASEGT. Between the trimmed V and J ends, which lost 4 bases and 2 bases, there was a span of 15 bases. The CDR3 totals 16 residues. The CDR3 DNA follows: TGTGCCAGCAGTGCTATCTCTTCGACAGGCAATCAGCCCCAGCATTTT. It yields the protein CASSAISSTGNQPQHF.

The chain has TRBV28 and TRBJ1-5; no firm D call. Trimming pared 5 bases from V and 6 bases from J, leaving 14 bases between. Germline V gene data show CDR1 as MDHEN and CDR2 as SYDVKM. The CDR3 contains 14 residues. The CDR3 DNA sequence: TGTGCCAGCAGTGAACCCACGGACGGTCAGCCCCAGCATTTT. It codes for CASSEPTDGQPQHF. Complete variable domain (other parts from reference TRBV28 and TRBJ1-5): DVKVTQSSRYLVKRTGEKVFLECVQDMDHENMFWYRQDPGLGLRLIYFSYDVKMKEKGDIPEGYSVSREKKERFSLILESASTNQTSMYLCASSEPTDGQPQHFGDGTRLSIL.

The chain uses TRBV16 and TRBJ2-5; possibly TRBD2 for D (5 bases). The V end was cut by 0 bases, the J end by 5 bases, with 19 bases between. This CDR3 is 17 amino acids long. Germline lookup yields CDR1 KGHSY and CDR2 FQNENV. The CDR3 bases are TGTGCCAGCAGCCAATCGGCATTTTCGGGCTCGGGGGAGACCCAGTACTTC. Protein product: CASSQSAFSGSGETQYF.

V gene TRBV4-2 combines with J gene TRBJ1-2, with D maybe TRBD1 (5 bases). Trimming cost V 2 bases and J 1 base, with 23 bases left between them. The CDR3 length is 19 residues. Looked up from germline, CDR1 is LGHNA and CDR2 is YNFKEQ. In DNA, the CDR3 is TGTGCCAGCAGCCAATTAGAAAGGGGAGGGGATGGGGTTAACTATGGCTACACCTTC. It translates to CASSQLERGGDGVNYGYTF.

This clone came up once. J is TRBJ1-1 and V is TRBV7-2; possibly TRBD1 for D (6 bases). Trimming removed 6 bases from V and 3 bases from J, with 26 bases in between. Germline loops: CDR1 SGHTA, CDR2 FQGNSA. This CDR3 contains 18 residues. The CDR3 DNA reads TGTGCCAGCAGGACATGGGGGCGCCCAGGTTTGGGGGACACTGAAGCTTTCTTT. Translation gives CASRTWGRPGLGDTEAFF.